These T cell receptor beta chains were read from a single sample in a study of PD-1 blockade in classical Hodgkin lymphoma. The assay was immunoSEQ multiplex PCR, and TCRdb's table has in-frame clones only and misses some. The sample contains around 100,000 clones, 75% to 95% of which appear only once. The sequencing used peripheral blood mononuclear cells (PBMCs), collected before the fourth cycle of nivolumab. These receptor sequences come from a human donor with classical Hodgkin lymphoma. Each CDR3 is given with its conserved first and last residue. The order of the fields is V gene, J gene, CDR3 protein.

>TRBV7-2|TRBJ2-3
CASSPSVADTQYF
>TRBV29-1|TRBJ1-5
CSAKAGADQPQHF
>TRBV15|TRBJ2-7
CATSSEPRDNAYEQYF
>TRBV28|TRBJ1-2
CASSHLGDRYGYTF
>TRBV5-8|TRBJ1-1
CASSLGAGEAFF
>TRBV30|TRBJ1-3
CAWSGGQGNTIYF
>TRBV7-2|TRBJ1-1
CASSSGRGFGAFF
>TRBV2|TRBJ2-1
CATKAEVGYNEQFF
>TRBV11-2|TRBJ2-1
CASSDGGAFSNEQFF
>TRBV16|TRBJ1-3
CASSQPRAGRNTIYF
>TRBV19|TRBJ2-3
CASSITDRAGTDTQYF
>TRBV18|TRBJ2-3
CASSRDSVDTQYF
>TRBV11-3|TRBJ1-6
CASSSGGGRGINSPLHF
>TRBV19|TRBJ1-5
CASSGARGSNQPQHF
>TRBV30|TRBJ1-3
CAWSVGGISGNTIYF
>TRBV4-3|TRBJ2-1
CASSQTYVGGGYNEQFF
>TRBV19|TRBJ1-2
CASSIAYSYGYTF
>TRBV7-9|TRBJ1-2
CASSRFTGALGGYTF
>TRBV14|TRBJ1-2
CASSQEIRGGFGYTF
>TRBV4-3|TRBJ1-1
CASSQNLGGGWDEAFF
>TRBV7-9|TRBJ2-2
CASSLASWTGELFF
>TRBV6-5|TRBJ1-2
CASSPWTDYGYTF
>TRBV7-2|TRBJ2-7
CASSLEWGTYEQYF
>TRBV5-6|TRBJ2-7
CASSLGIDGTSQEQYF
>TRBV11-2|TRBJ2-4
CASSSVAKNIQYF
>TRBV28|TRBJ2-5
CASSLYTSGGQETQYF
>TRBV4-1|TRBJ2-1
CASSQESKGATGNEQFF